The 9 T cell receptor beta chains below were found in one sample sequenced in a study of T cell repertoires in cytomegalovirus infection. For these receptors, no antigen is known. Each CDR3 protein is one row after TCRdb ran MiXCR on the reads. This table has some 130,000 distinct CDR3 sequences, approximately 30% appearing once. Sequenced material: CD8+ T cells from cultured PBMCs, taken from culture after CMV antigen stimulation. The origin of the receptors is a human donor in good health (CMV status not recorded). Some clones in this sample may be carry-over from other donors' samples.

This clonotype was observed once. CDR3 DNA: TGTGCCAGCAGCCCCCGGGACGGCGACTACGAGCAGTACTTC. It yields the protein CASSPRDGDYEQYF. This chain connects TRBV6-4 to TRBJ2-7, with D perhaps matching TRBD1 or TRBD2 (5 bases each). Germline CDR1 is MRHNA and CDR2 is SNTAGT. The V end was cut by 6 bases, the J end by 3 bases, with 15 bases between. The CDR3 runs to 14 residues.

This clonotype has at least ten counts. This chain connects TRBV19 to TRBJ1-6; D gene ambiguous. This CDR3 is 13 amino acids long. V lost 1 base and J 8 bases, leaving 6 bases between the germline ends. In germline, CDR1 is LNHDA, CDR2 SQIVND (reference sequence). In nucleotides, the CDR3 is TGTGCCAGTAGTATAGGGGAGGATTCACCCCTCCACTTT. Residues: CASSIGEDSPLHF.

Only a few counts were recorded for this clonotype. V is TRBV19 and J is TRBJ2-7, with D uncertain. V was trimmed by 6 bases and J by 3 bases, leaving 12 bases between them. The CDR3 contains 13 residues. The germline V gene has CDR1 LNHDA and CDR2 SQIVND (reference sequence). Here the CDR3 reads CASRQTADYEQYF. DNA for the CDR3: TGTGCCAGTAGGCAAACGGCGGACTACGAGCAGTACTTC. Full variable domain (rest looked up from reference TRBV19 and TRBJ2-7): DGGITQSPKYLFRKEGQNVTLSCEQNLNHDAMYWYRQDPGQGLRLIYYSQIVNDFQKGDIAEGYSVSREKKESFPLTVTSAQKNPTAFYLCASRQTADYEQYFGPGTRLTVT.

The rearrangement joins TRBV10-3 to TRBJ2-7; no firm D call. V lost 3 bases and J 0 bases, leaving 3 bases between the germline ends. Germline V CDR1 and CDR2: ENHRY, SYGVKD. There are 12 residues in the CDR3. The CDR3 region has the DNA TGTGCCATCAGTGAACCCTCCTACGAGCAGTACTTC. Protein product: CAISEPSYEQYF.

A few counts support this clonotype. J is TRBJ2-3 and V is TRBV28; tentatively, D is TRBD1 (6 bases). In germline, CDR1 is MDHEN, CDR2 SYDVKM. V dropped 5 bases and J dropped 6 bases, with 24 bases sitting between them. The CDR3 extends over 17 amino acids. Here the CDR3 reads CASSPNRDHHLVDTQYF. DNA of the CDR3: TGTGCCAGCAGTCCCAACAGGGACCATCACCTTGTGGATACGCAGTATTTT. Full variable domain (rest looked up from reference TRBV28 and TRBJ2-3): DVKVTQSSRYLVKRTGEKVFLECVQDMDHENMFWYRQDPGLGLRLIYFSYDVKMKEKGDIPEGYSVSREKKERFSLILESASTNQTSMYLCASSPNRDHHLVDTQYFGPGTRLTVL.

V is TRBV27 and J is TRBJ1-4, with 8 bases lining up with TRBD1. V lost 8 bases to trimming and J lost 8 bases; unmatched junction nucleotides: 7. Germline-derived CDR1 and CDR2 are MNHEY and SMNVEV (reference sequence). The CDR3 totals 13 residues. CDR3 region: CASGRGRIEKLFF. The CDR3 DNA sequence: TGTGCCAGCGGCAGGGGGCGAATCGAAAAACTGTTTTTT.

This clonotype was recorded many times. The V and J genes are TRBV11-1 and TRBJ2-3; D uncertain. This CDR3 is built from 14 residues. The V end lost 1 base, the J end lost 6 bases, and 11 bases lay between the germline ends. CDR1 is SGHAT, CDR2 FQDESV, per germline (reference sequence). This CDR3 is CASSLDRFPDTQYF. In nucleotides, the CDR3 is TGTGCCAGCAGCTTAGATAGGTTTCCGGATACGCAGTATTTT. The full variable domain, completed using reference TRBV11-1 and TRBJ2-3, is EAEVAQSPRYKITEKSQAVAFWCDPISGHATLYWYRQILGQGPELLVQFQDESVVDDSQLPKDRFSAERLKGVDSTLKIQPAELGDSAMYLCASSLDRFPDTQYFGPGTRLTVL.

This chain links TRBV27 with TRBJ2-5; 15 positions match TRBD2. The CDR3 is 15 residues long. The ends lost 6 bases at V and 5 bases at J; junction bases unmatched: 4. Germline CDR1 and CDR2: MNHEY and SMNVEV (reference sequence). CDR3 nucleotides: TGTGCCAGCAGCGGACTAGCGGGGGGGGCGGAGACCCAGTACTTC. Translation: CASSGLAGGAETQYF.

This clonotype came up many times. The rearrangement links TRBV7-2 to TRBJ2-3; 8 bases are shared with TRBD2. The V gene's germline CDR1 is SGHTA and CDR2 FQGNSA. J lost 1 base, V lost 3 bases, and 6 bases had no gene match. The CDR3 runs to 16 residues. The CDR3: CASSFGAGARTDTQYF. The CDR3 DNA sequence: TGTGCCAGCAGCTTCGGAGCGGGGGCCCGCACAGATACGCAGTATTTT.